This T cell receptor beta chain comes out of a study of T cells in Graves' hyperthyroidism and ophthalmopathy. Graves' hyperthyroidism is called stable when ophthalmopathy does not progress within 18 months. Disease duration under 2 months; hyperthyroidism patients were aged 18 to 65. Each diagnosis drew on symptoms, thyroxine, TRAb, thyroid ultrasound and orbital computed tomography findings. Trimming pared 4 bases from V and 0 bases from J, leaving 7 bases between. The CDR3 covers 14 residues. The germline gives CDR1 LGHDT, CDR2 YNNKEL (reference sequence). Amplification of TCR beta CDR3 regions was performed using RNA transcripts as template. During a first-round RT-PCR of the TCR CDR3, the HTBI primer set was used. A single record per CDR3 protein comes from TCRdb applying MiXCR to the multiplex PCR reads. The sample includes over 300,000 distinct CDR3 sequences, about 14% seen only once; the top ten take 11%.

Of note for this clonotype: Its antigen is undetermined.

Study findings and constraints: Ophthalmopathy cases were set apart from stable hyperthyroidism by a 13 V-J model.

The sequenced material came from blood. This chain joins TRBV3-1 and TRBJ1-3; D unresolved. The clonotype comes from an older woman with Graves' hyperthyroidism. The CDR3 region has the DNA TGTGCCAGCAGCCCAGAGAGCTCTGGAAACACCATATATTTT. Its protein is CASSPESSGNTIYF.